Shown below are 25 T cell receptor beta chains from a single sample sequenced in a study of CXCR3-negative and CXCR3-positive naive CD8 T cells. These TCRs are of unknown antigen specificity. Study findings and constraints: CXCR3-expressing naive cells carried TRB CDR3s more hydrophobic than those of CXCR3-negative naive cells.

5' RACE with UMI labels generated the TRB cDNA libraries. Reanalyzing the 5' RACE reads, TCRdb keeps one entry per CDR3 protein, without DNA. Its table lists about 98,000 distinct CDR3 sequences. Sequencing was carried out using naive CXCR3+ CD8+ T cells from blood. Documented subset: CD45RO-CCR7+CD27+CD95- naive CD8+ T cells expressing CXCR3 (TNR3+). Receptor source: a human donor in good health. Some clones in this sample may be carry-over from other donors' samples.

The CDR3 loop reads CSGRTGEYEQYF. The chain couples TRBV29-1 to TRBJ2-7; TCRdb's assignment of TRBD1 cannot be checked, as there is no DNA. This CDR3 contains 12 residues. The germline V gene has CDR1 SQVTM and CDR2 ANQGSEA.

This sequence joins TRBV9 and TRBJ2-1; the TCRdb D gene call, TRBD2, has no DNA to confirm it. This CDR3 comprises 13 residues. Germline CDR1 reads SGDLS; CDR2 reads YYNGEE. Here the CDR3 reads CASSDHSGGAGFF.

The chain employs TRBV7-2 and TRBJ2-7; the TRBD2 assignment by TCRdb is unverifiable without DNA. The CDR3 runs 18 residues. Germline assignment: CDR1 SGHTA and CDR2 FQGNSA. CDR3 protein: CASSPLTGLAGGPGEQYF.

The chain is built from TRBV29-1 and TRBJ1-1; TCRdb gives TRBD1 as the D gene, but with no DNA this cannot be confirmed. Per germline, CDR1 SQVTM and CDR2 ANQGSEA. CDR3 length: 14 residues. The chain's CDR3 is CSVERRGENTEAFF.

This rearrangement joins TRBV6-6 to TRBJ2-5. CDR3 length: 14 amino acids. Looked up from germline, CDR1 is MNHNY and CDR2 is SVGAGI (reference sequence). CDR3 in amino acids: CASSVTVDKETQYF.

The CDR3 sequence: CSGGTGNNEQFF. This rearrangement joins TRBV20-1 to TRBJ2-1; the TCRdb call, TRBD1, lacks DNA for checking. The V gene's germline CDR1 is DFQATT and CDR2 SNEGSKA (reference sequence). The CDR3 is 12 residues long.

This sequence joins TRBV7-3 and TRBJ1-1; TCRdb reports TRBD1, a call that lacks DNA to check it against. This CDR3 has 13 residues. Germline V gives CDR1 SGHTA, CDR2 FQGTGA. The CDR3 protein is CASSTGPNTEAFF.

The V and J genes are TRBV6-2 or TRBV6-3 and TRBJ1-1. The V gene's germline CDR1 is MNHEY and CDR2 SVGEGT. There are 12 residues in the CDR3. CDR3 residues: CASSFTNTEAFF.

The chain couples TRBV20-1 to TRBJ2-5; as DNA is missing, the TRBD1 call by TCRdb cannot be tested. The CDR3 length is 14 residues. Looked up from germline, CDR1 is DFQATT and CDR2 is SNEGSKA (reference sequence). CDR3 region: CSAGTGRDQETQYF.

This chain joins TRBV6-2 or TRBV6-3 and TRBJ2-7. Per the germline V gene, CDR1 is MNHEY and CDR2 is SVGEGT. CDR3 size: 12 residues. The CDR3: CASSLFVYEQYF.

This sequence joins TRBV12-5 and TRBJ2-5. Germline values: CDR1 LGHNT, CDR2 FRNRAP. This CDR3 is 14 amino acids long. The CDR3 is CASGLGGIIETQYF. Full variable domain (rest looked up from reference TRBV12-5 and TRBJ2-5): DARVTQTPRHKVTEMGQEVTMRCQPILGHNTVFWYRQTMMQGLELLAYFRNRAPLDDSGMPKDRFSAEMPDATLATLKIQPSEPRDSAVYFCASGLGGIIETQYFGPGTRLLVL.

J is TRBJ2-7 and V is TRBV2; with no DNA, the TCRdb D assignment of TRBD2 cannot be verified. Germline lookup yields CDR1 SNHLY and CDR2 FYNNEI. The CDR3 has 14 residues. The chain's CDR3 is CASSELAGSYEQYF.

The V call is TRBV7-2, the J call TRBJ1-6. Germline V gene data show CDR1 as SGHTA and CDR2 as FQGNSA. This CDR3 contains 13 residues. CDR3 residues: CASSPSDGSPLHF.

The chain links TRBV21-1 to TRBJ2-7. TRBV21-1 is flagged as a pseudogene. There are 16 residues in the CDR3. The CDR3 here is CASSNRMQVSPTKQYF.

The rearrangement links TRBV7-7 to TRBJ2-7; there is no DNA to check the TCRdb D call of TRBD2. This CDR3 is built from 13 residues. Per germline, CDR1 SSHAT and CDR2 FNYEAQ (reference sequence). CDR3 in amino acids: CASSPGPSYEQYF. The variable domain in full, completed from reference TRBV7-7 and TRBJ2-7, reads GAGVSQSPRYKVTKRGQDVTLRCDPISSHATLYWYQQALGQGPEFLTYFNYEAQPDKSGLPSDRFSAERPEGSISTLTIQRTEQRDSAMYRCASSPGPSYEQYFGPGTRLTVT.

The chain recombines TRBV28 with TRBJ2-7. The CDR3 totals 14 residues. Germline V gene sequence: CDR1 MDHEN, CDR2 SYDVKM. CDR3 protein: CASRELGDSYEQYF.

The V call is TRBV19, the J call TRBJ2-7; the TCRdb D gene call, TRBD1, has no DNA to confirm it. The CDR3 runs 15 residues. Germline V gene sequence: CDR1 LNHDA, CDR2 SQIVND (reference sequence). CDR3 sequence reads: CASSADDVPPYEQYF.

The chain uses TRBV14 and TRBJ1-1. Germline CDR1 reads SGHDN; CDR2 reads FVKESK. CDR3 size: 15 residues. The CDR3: CASSQGRAGNTEAFF.

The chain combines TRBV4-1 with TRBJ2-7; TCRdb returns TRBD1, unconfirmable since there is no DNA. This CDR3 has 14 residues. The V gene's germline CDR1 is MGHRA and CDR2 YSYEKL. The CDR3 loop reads CASSPGTGVGEQYF.

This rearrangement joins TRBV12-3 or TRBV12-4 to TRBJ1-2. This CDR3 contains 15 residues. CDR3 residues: CASSLAATVNYGYTF.

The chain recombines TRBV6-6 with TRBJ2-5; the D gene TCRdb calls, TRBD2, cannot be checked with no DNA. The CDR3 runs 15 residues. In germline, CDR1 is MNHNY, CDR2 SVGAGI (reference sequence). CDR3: CASLRDAAPEVTQYF.

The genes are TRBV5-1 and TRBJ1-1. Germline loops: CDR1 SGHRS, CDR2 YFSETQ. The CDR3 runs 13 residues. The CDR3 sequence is CASSPRVNTEAFF.

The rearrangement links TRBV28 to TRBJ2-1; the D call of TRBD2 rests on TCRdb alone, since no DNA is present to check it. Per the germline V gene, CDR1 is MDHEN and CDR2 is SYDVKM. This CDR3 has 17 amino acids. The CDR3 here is CASSTAAGGSHFNEQFF.

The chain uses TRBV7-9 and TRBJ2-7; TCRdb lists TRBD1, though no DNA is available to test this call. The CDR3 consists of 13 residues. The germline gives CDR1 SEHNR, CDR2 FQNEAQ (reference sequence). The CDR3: CASTSPGRREQYF.

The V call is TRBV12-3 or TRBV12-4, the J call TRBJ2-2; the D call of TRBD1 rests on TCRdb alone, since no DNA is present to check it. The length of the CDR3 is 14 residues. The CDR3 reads CASQGQVYTGELFF.